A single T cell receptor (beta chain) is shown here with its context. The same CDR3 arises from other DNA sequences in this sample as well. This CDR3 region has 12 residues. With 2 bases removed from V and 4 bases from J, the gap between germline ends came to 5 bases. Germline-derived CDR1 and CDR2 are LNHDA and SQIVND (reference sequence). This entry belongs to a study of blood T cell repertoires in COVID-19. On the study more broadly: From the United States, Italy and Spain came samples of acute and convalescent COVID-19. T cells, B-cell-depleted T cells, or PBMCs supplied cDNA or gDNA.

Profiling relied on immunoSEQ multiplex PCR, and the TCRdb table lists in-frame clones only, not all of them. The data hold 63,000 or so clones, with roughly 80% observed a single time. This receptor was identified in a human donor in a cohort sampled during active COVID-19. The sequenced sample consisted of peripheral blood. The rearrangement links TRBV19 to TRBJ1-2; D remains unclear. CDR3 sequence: CASSIPGYGYTF. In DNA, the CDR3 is TGTGCCAGTAGTATACCAGGCTATGGCTACACCTTC.